This T cell receptor beta chain was recovered during a study of graft-versus-host responses after intestinal transplantation. Background on the study: The study gave all recipients anti-thymocyte globulin induction, then tacrolimus and steroids for roughly 3 years.

J was trimmed by 8 bases and V by 4 bases; bases with no gene match: 5. Germline CDR1 SGHTA, CDR2 FQGNSA. The CDR3 contains 14 residues. A word on this clone: What it recognizes is unknown.

TCRdb's table, derived via immunoSEQ multiplex PCR, lists solely in-frame clones and lacks some. The sample has 100,000 or so clones, around 93% seen once. The source was unstimulated CD8+ T cells sorted from spleen or lymph node cells, collected before intestinal transplant. This clonotype was obtained from a human donor who received an intestinal transplant. This sequence joins TRBV7-2 and TRBJ2-2; 9 bases match TRBD2. This chain's CDR3 is CASSSTSGGGELFF. In DNA, the CDR3 is TGTGCCAGCAGCTCGACTAGCGGCGGAGGGGAGCTGTTTTTT. Full variable domain (remainder filled in from reference TRBV7-2 and TRBJ2-2): GAGVSQSPSNKVTEKGKDVELRCDPISGHTALYWYRQSLGQGLEFLIYFQGNSAPDKSGLPSDRFSAERTGGSVSTLTIQRTQQEDSAVYLCASSSTSGGGELFFGEGSRLTVL.